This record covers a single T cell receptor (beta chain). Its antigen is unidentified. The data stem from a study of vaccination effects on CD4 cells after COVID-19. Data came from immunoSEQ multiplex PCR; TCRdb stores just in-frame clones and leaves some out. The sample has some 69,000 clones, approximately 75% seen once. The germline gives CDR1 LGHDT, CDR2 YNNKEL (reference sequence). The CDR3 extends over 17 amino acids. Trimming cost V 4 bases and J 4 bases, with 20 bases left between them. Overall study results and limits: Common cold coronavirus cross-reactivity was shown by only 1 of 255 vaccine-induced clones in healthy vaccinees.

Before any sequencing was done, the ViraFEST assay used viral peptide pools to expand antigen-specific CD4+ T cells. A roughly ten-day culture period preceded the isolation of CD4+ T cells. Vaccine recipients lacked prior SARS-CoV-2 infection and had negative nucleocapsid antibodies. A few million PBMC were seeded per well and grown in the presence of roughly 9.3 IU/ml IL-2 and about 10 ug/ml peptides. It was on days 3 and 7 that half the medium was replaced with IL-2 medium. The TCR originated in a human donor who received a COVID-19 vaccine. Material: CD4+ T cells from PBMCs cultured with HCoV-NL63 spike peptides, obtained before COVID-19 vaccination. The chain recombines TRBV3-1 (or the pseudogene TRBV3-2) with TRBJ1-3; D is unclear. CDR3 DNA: TGTGCCAGCAGCCGCCACATAAACTCGGGGAAGGGAAACACCATATATTTT. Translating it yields CASSRHINSGKGNTIYF.